This TCR beta chain was identified in a study of T cells in women clearing cervical HPV infection. HPV was found by MY09/MY11 PCR and dot-blot genotyping. Method: immunoSEQ multiplex PCR; TCRdb's copy keeps in-frame clones and lacks some. The ten most abundant clones cover roughly 7.7% of a sample with about 33,000 clones. With 7 bases removed from V and 7 bases from J, the gap between germline ends came to 20 bases. The germline V gene has CDR1 MDHEN and CDR2 SYDVKM. This CDR3 region has 15 residues. As for this clone: The sequenced fragment ends 3 residues before the CDR3 boundary, so the rest is inferred from the germline J gene.

The V call is TRBV28, the J call TRBJ2-1, with TRBD2 as a possible D gene (6 bases). The receptor's source is a woman aged 18-69 years with a cervical HPV16 infection that either progressed to CIN3+ or cleared (not recorded which). The sample comprised blood buffy coat. The CDR3 region is CASKGDSAPLNEQFF. The CDR3 bases that were read are TGTGCCAGCAAAGGGGACTCAGCCCCCCTTAATGAG.